These 30 T cell receptor beta chains came from one sample sequenced in a study of control samples from healthy donors and cancer patients. Assay: immunoSEQ multiplex PCR; the TCRdb copy retains only in-frame clones and omits some. The sample shows tens of thousands of clones, 83% of them seen only once. Material for sequencing was blood. The receptor source for this set is a man aged 55 to 69 in good health.

V gene TRBV6-1 combines with J gene TRBJ1-2; no clear D. Germline CDR1 MNHNS, CDR2 SASEGT. The CDR3 sequence is 17 residues long. Trimming pared 1 base from V and 4 bases from J, leaving 19 bases between. The CDR3 DNA follows: TGTGCCAGCAGTGAAGATTCGGGCTGGGTCTTTTCCTATGGCTACACCTTC. Protein: CASSEDSGWVFSYGYTF.

This chain connects TRBV14 to TRBJ1-2; D remains ambiguous. This CDR3 region has 15 residues. V dropped 1 base and J dropped 8 bases, with 17 bases sitting between them. Germline CDR1 and CDR2: SGHDN and FVKESK. This CDR3 is CASSQAAGGIYGYTF. CDR3 sequence (DNA): TGTGCCAGCAGCCAAGCGGCGGGCGGCATTTACGGCTACACCTTC. Based on the CDR3 plus reference TRBV14 and TRBJ1-2, the full variable domain is EAGVTQFPSHSVIEKGQTVTLRCDPISGHDNLYWYRRVMGKEIKFLLHFVKESKQDESGMPNNRFLAERTGGTYSTLKVQPAELEDSGVYFCASSQAAGGIYGYTFGSGTRLTVV.

The rearrangement joins TRBV4-3 to TRBJ2-7; D is unclear. V shed 0 bases and J shed 0 bases, with 6 bases lying between them. The CDR3 spans 14 residues. Per germline, CDR1 LGHNA and CDR2 YSLEER. The CDR3 region is CASSQDTYSYEQYF. As DNA, the CDR3 is TGCGCCAGCAGCCAAGATACTTACTCCTACGAGCAGTACTTC.

The J gene is TRBJ2-6, the V gene TRBV6-1; D is unclear. The CDR3 is 16 residues long. Trimming removed 1 base at V and 0 bases at J, with 7 bases between. CDR1 and CDR2 (germline): MNHNS, SASEGT. The CDR3 sequence: CASSEGWGSGANVLTF. The CDR3, as DNA: TGTGCCAGCAGTGAAGGATGGGGCTCTGGGGCCAACGTCCTGACTTTC.

This chain uses TRBV27 with TRBJ1-5; 8 nucleotides align to TRBD1. The CDR3 is 15 residues long. Germline V gene lookup returns CDR1 MNHEY and CDR2 SMNVEV (reference sequence). J gave up 4 bases and V 3 bases, and 5 bases lay outside the gene matches. The CDR3 loop reads CASSFDRGGNQPQHF. Written as DNA, the CDR3 is TGTGCCAGCAGTTTTGACAGGGGAGGGAATCAGCCCCAGCATTTT.

This chain connects TRBV18 to TRBJ1-2, with no clear D. Trimming removed 5 bases at V and 4 bases at J, with 8 bases between. The CDR3 is made up of 12 amino acids. CDR1 and CDR2 from the germline V gene are KGHSH and LQKENI. This chain's CDR3 is CASSGISYGYTF. In nucleotides, the CDR3 is TGTGCCAGCTCAGGGATCTCCTATGGCTACACCTTC.

The V and J genes are TRBV7-9 and TRBJ2-1; D unresolved. The CDR3 is made up of 16 amino acids. The V and J ends lost 8 bases and 0 bases respectively, with 17 bases between them. Germline V gene data show CDR1 as SEHNR and CDR2 as FQNEAQ (reference sequence). The CDR3 bases are TGTGCCAGCGAAAACGACTTGTTATTCTCCTACAATGAGCAGTTCTTC. This encodes CASENDLLFSYNEQFF.

This sequence joins TRBV5-4 and TRBJ2-7; 13 nucleotides line up with TRBD2. The CDR3 sequence is 17 residues long. V lost 0 bases to trimming and J lost 6 bases; unmatched junction nucleotides: 9. Germline V gives CDR1 SGHNT, CDR2 YYREEE (reference sequence). CDR3: CASSLGTSGSHTSEQYF. Here the CDR3 DNA reads TGTGCCAGCAGCTTGGGGACTAGCGGGAGCCACACGAGCGAGCAGTACTTC.

The chain couples TRBV3-1 (or the pseudogene TRBV3-2) to TRBJ2-7; 9 bases match TRBD2. Trimming took 3 bases from V and 2 from J; bases not matched to a gene: 2. Germline CDR1 LGHDT, CDR2 YNNKEL (reference sequence). The CDR3 contains 14 residues. The CDR3 bases are TGTGCCAGCAGCCACTCTAGCGGGACCTACGAGCAGTACTTC. This codes for CASSHSSGTYEQYF.

The rearrangement links TRBV7-2 to TRBJ1-4, with D unresolved. Per germline, CDR1 SGHTA and CDR2 FQGNSA. The CDR3 has 14 amino acids. Between the trimmed V and J ends, which lost 4 bases and 4 bases, there was a span of 10 bases. CDR3 DNA: TGTGCCAGCAGCTACGGACGGCGTAATGAAAAACTGTTTTTT. This encodes CASSYGRRNEKLFF. The variable domain in full, with the rest retrieved from reference TRBV7-2 and TRBJ1-4, is GAGVSQSPSNKVTEKGKDVELRCDPISGHTALYWYRQSLGQGLEFLIYFQGNSAPDKSGLPSDRFSAERTGGSVSTLTIQRTQQEDSAVYLCASSYGRRNEKLFFGSGTQLSVL.

This chain's CDR3 is CASSVGGRWTSRSGELFF. As DNA, the CDR3 is TGTGCCAGCAGCGTAGGGGGTAGGTGGACTAGCCGGTCCGGGGAGCTGTTTTTT. V usage is TRBV9 and J usage is TRBJ2-2; 8 bases are a match to TRBD2. This CDR3 is 18 amino acids long. Unmatched junction bases numbered 13, after V lost 0 bases and J lost 6 bases. Per germline, CDR1 SGDLS and CDR2 YYNGEE.

This chain connects TRBV18 to TRBJ1-2; 7 nucleotides line up with TRBD1. The CDR3 runs 14 residues. The V gene end was trimmed by 3 bases and the J gene end by 2 bases; junction bases not matched to a gene: 3. In germline, CDR1 is KGHSH, CDR2 LQKENI. CDR3 sequence (DNA): TGTGCCAGCTCACCGGGACAGCCCAACTATGGCTACACCTTC. It codes for CASSPGQPNYGYTF.

V usage is TRBV18 and J usage is TRBJ2-3; D is possibly TRBD1 (5 bases). Trimming removed 3 bases at V and 3 bases at J, with 13 bases between. Germline loops: CDR1 KGHSH, CDR2 LQKENI. This CDR3 contains 15 residues. The CDR3 region is CASSPRDEKTDTQYF. In DNA form, the CDR3 reads TGTGCCAGCTCACCCAGGGATGAGAAAACAGATACGCAGTATTTT.

V gene TRBV10-3 combines with J gene TRBJ2-2; 10 nucleotides line up with TRBD2. Germline-derived CDR1 and CDR2 are ENHRY and SYGVKD. The CDR3 is 17 residues long. The V and J ends lost 3 bases and 1 base, in that order; junction bases with no gene match: 5. The CDR3 region has the DNA TGTGCCATCAGTGACCCCGGACTAGCGGTGAACACCGGGGAGCTGTTTTTT. Translation gives CAISDPGLAVNTGELFF.

This chain connects TRBV27 to TRBJ1-6, with D tentatively TRBD1 (6 bases). The CDR3 is made up of 16 amino acids. Trimming shortened V by 6 bases and J by 3 bases, and 15 bases separated the two germline ends. CDR1 and CDR2 (germline): MNHEY, SMNVEV (reference sequence). The CDR3 DNA reads as TGTGCCAGCAGGGGCGGACAGCGAAACTATAATTCACCCCTCCACTTT. Protein sequence: CASRGGQRNYNSPLHF.

The J gene is TRBJ2-3, the V gene TRBV7-2; 10 bases are shared with TRBD2. Germline V gene data show CDR1 as SGHTA and CDR2 as FQGNSA. The length of the CDR3 is 16 residues. V gave up 0 bases and J gave up 3 bases; unmatched junction bases: 3. CDR3 in amino acids: CASSLALAGETDTQYF. The CDR3 DNA reads TGTGCCAGCAGCTTAGCGCTAGCGGGAGAGACAGATACGCAGTATTTT.

The V call is TRBV2, the J call TRBJ2-2; either TRBD1 or TRBD2 may supply D (5 bases each). The V gene lost 3 bases and the J gene lost 7 bases, with 18 bases spanning the gap. CDR3 length: 16 residues. The germline V gene has CDR1 SNHLY and CDR2 FYNNEI. The CDR3 region is CASSDRAGRAGGELFF. The CDR3 nucleotides read TGTGCCAGCAGTGATCGGGCGGGCAGGGCTGGCGGGGAGCTGTTTTTT.

This clone occurred once. This chain links TRBV4-2 with TRBJ1-1, with D uncertain. V lost 1 base, J lost 7 bases, and 10 bases lay in between. CDR3 size: 13 residues. The germline CDR1 and CDR2 sequences are LGHNA and YNFKEQ. The DNA of the CDR3 is TGTGCCAGCAGCCAAGGTGCTCGCGATGAAGCTTTCTTT. It is translated as CASSQGARDEAFF.

The chain joins TRBV3-1 (or the pseudogene TRBV3-2) to TRBJ2-1, with 9 bases that match TRBD2. From germline, CDR1 is LGHDT and CDR2 YNNKEL (reference sequence). The CDR3 consists of 18 residues. The junction had 14 bases not matched to a gene; V was cut back by 0 bases and J by 8 bases. The CDR3 region is CASSQDRLLAGGQDEQFF. In DNA form, the CDR3 reads TGTGCCAGCAGCCAAGATCGGTTATTGGCGGGAGGGCAGGATGAGCAGTTCTTC.

The count of this clone is one. The chain joins TRBV6-2 or TRBV6-3 to TRBJ2-4; D uncertain. There are 11 residues in the CDR3. Looked up from germline, CDR1 is MNHEY and CDR2 is SVGEGT. V lost 2 bases and J 9 bases, leaving 5 bases between the germline ends. The CDR3 reads CASSYGGIQYF. The CDR3 DNA sequence: TGTGCCAGCAGTTACGGCGGCATTCAGTACTTC.

The chain employs TRBV10-3 and TRBJ2-1, with TRBD2 identical over 8 bases. CDR1 ENHRY and CDR2 SYGVKD come from the germline V gene. The V and J ends lost 3 bases and 4 bases, in that order; junction bases with no gene match: 8. The CDR3 sequence is 16 residues long. CDR3 bases: TGTGCCATCAGTGATGGTGGGACTAGGACATACAATGAGCAGTTCTTC. It specifies CAISDGGTRTYNEQFF.

J is TRBJ2-2 and V is TRBV28; D gene unclear. The CDR3 is made up of 13 amino acids. V was trimmed by 3 bases and J by 7 bases, leaving 9 bases between them. From germline, CDR1 is MDHEN and CDR2 SYDVKM. DNA of the CDR3: TGTGCCAGCAGTTTGCCTCAACACGGGGAGCTGTTTTTT. Amino acids: CASSLPQHGELFF.

The V gene is TRBV5-6, the J gene TRBJ1-1, with D maybe TRBD1 (5 bases). The CDR3 is 13 residues long. The V gene's germline CDR1 is SGHDT and CDR2 YYEEEE. Deletions cut 2 bases from V and 2 bases from J, with 7 bases between. The CDR3 reads CASSFDSNTEAFF. The CDR3 DNA reads TGTGCCAGCAGCTTTGACAGTAACACTGAAGCTTTCTTT.

This chain links TRBV11-3 with TRBJ2-1; 7 bases match TRBD2. V lost 5 bases and J lost 6; bases outside the gene matches: 10. Per the germline V gene, CDR1 is SGHNT and CDR2 is YENEEA. The length of the CDR3 is 15 residues. The CDR3 region is CASSHRTSDANEQFF. In DNA form, the CDR3 reads TGTGCCAGCAGCCACCGGACTAGTGACGCCAATGAGCAGTTCTTC.

There are a few counts of this clone. This chain connects TRBV19 to TRBJ2-7; the D gene is possibly TRBD2 (6 bases). Germline loops: CDR1 LNHDA, CDR2 SQIVND (reference sequence). Trimming cost V 3 bases and J 5 bases, with 14 bases left between them. This CDR3 contains 14 residues. The CDR3 reads CASSMVASVDEQYF. The CDR3 DNA reads as TGTGCCAGTAGTATGGTGGCTAGCGTCGACGAGCAGTACTTC.

The chain carries TRBV7-3 and TRBJ2-1, with D unclear. V gave up 1 base and J gave up 0 bases, with 10 bases separating them. Germline V gene data show CDR1 as SGHTA and CDR2 as FQGTGA. CDR3 length equals 16 residues. The CDR3 DNA is TGTGCCAGCAGCTTAAGGGGTCCGAGCTCCTACAATGAGCAGTTCTTC. It codes for CASSLRGPSSYNEQFF. The whole variable domain, remainder taken from reference TRBV7-3 and TRBJ2-1, is GAGVSQTPSNKVTEKGKYVELRCDPISGHTALYWYRQSLGQGPEFLIYFQGTGAADDSGLPNDRFFAVRPEGSVSTLKIQRTERGDSAVYLCASSLRGPSSYNEQFFGPGTRLTVL.

This rearrangement joins TRBV6-6 to TRBJ2-2; the D gene is possibly TRBD2 (6 bases). Trimming stripped 2 bases from V and 4 bases from J, with 11 bases between. Germline-derived CDR1 and CDR2 are MNHNY and SVGAGI (reference sequence). The CDR3 contains 15 residues. The chain's CDR3 is CASSYDGSSTGELFF. The CDR3 nucleotides read TGTGCCAGCAGTTACGACGGGAGTTCCACCGGGGAGCTGTTTTTT.

V gene TRBV7-9 combines with J gene TRBJ2-1; TRBD1 might be the D (5 bases). Trimming cost V 5 bases and J 1 base, with 9 bases left between them. The CDR3 runs 14 residues. Germline loops: CDR1 SEHNR, CDR2 FQNEAQ (reference sequence). CDR3 sequence reads: CASSLGHSYNEQFF. In nucleotides, the CDR3 is TGTGCCAGCAGCCTGGGGCATTCCTACAATGAGCAGTTCTTC.

The V call is TRBV7-2, the J call TRBJ2-2; 9 bases line up with TRBD2. CDR3 size: 14 residues. In germline, CDR1 is SGHTA, CDR2 FQGNSA. The J segment lost 5 bases and the V segment lost 6 bases, leaving 4 bases of the junction unmatched. CDR3 coding DNA: TGTGCCAGCAGTTATAGCGGGAGAACCGGGGAGCTGTTTTTT. It encodes CASSYSGRTGELFF.

The chain combines TRBV2 with TRBJ1-6, with D uncertain. Trimming cost V 4 bases and J 0 bases, with 7 bases left between them. From germline, CDR1 is SNHLY and CDR2 FYNNEI. This CDR3 is 15 amino acids long. The CDR3 here is CASSVQSSYNSPLHF. The CDR3 coding sequence is TGTGCCAGCAGTGTGCAAAGCTCCTATAATTCACCCCTCCACTTT.